Presented here are 6 T cell receptor beta chains from one specimen sequenced in a study of T cell repertoires in cytomegalovirus infection. One entry per CDR3 protein, called by TCRdb with MiXCR from the reads. The sample has 97,000 or so distinct CDR3 sequences, approximately 15% seen once. Sequenced sample: PBMCs. The source is a human donor in good health (CMV status not recorded). Some clones in this sample may be carry-over from other donors' samples.

The chain carries TRBV4-1 and TRBJ2-6; no definite D call. The V gene lost 3 bases and the J gene lost 0 bases, with 9 bases spanning the gap. The CDR3 loop spans 16 amino acids. Germline V gene data show CDR1 as MGHRA and CDR2 as YSYEKL. DNA of the CDR3: TGCGCCAGCAGCCAGGGATGGGCCTCTGGGGCCAACGTCCTGACTTTC. Translated, it gives CASSQGWASGANVLTF.

This clonotype appeared many times. This chain links TRBV4-2 with TRBJ2-1, with TRBD1 identical over 7 bases. The V gene's germline CDR1 is LGHNA and CDR2 YNFKEQ. The CDR3 loop spans 16 amino acids. The V segment lost 1 base and the J segment 2 bases; nucleotides outside the gene matches: 5. CDR3 bases: TGTGCCAGCAGCCAAGCTGGACAGGTTGCCTACAATGAGCAGTTCTTC. This gives the protein CASSQAGQVAYNEQFF.

The chain carries TRBV5-1 and TRBJ2-3, with TRBD1 matching 8 bases. This CDR3 has 14 residues. Germline V gene lookup returns CDR1 SGHRS and CDR2 YFSETQ. The V gene end was trimmed by 1 base and the J gene end by 6 bases; junction bases not matched to a gene: 4. The DNA for the CDR3 is TGCGCCAGCAGCTTGAGGACAGGGATGGATACGCAGTATTTT. Protein product: CASSLRTGMDTQYF.

The table lists this clonotype with a few counts. The chain has TRBV28 and TRBJ1-2, with D unresolved. The V gene lost 6 bases and the J gene lost 5 bases, with 4 bases spanning the gap. The germline V gene has CDR1 MDHEN and CDR2 SYDVKM. The CDR3 runs to 10 residues. The CDR3 nucleotides are TGTGCCAGCAGGTCTTATGGCTACACCTTC. This encodes CASRSYGYTF.

At least ten counts were recorded for this clonotype. The rearrangement links TRBV7-9 to TRBJ1-4; a weak D match, TRBD1 (6 bases). With 5 bases removed from V and 14 bases from J, the gap between germline ends came to 18 bases. This CDR3 is 13 amino acids long. Germline CDR1 reads SEHNR; CDR2 reads FQNEAQ (reference sequence). The CDR3 region is CASSPSQGQRLFF. The CDR3 DNA follows: TGTGCCAGCAGCCCCTCACAGGGACAACGGCTGTTTTTT.

This clonotype was counted between two and nine times. The CDR3 protein is CSVDGRSSGNTIYF. DNA for the CDR3: TGCAGCGTGGACGGACGGAGCTCTGGAAACACCATATATTTT. This rearrangement joins TRBV29-1 to TRBJ1-3; D unresolved. Trimming cost V 6 bases and J 0 bases, with 12 bases left between them. The CDR3 is 14 residues long. Per germline, CDR1 SQVTM and CDR2 ANQGSEA.